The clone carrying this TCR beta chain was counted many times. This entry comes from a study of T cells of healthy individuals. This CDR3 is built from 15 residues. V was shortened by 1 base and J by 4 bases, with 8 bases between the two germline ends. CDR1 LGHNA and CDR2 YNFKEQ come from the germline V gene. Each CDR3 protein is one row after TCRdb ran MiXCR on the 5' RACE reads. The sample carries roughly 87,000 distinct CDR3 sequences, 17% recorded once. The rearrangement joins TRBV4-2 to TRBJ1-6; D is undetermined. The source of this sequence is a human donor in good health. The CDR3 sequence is CASSQGGEYNSPLHF. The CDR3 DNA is TGTGCCAGCAGCCAAGGGGGAGAATATAATTCACCCCTCCACTTT.